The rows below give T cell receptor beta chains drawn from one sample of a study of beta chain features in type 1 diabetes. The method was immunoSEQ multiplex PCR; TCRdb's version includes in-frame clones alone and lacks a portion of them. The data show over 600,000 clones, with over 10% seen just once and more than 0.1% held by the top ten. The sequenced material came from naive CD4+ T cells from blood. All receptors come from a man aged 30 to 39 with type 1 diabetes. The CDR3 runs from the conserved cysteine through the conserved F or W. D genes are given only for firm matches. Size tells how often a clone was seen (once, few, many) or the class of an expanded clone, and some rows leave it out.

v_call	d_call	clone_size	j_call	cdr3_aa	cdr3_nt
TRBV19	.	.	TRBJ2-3	CASSKRLWGTDTQYF	TGTGCCAGTAGTAAAAGGCTATGGGGGACAGATACGCAGTATTTT
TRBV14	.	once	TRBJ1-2	CASSQGRSYGYTF	TGTGCCAGCAGCCAAGGCAGAAGTTATGGCTACACCTTC
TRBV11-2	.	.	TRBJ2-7	CASSLGGSASYEQYF	TGTGCCAGCAGCCTAGGGGGGTCGGCTTCCTACGAGCAGTACTTC
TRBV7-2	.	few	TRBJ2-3	CASSLAPATSTDTQYF	TGTGCCAGCAGCTTAGCGCCCGCGACCAGCACAGATACGCAGTATTTT
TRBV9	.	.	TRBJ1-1	CASSPRTLKTEAFF	TGTGCCAGCAGCCCCCGAACTCTGAAAACTGAAGCTTTCTTT
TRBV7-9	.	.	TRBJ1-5	CASSQDSSNQPQHF	TGTGCCAGCAGCCAGGACAGTAGCAATCAGCCCCAGCATTTT
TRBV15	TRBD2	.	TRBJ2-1	CATSKRGLAGPSGSYNEQFF	TGTGCCACCAGCAAGAGAGGCCTAGCGGGACCATCCGGCTCCTACAATGAGCAGTTCTTC
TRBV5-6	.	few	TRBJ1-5	CASSLAGANQPQHF	TGTGCCAGCAGCTTGGCCGGGGCCAATCAGCCCCAGCATTTT
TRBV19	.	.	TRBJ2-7	CASRDRGYEQYF	TGTGCCAGTAGAGACAGAGGCTACGAGCAGTACTTC
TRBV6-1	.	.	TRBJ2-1	CASSEGESLYNEQFF	TGTGCCAGCAGTGAAGGGGAATCTCTTTACAATGAGCAGTTCTTC
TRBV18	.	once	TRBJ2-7	CASSPDRGSYEQYF	TGTGCCAGCTCACCTGACAGAGGCTCCTACGAGCAGTACTTC
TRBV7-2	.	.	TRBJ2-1	CASSPRTEQFF	TGTGCCAGCAGCCCCCGGACAGAGCAGTTCTTC
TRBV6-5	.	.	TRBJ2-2	CASSYSGGNTGELFF	TGTGCCAGCAGTTACTCTGGCGGGAACACCGGGGAGCTGTTTTTT
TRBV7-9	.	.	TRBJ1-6	CASSLDTNSPLHF	TGTGCCAGCAGCTTAGACACCAATTCACCCCTCCACTTT
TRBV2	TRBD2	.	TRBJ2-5	CASPGTSGGPGETQYF	TGTGCCTCACCCGGGACTAGCGGGGGGCCTGGAGAGACCCAGTACTTC
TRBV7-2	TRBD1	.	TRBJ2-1	CASSLPGQGNNEQFF	TGTGCCAGCAGCTTACCGGGACAGGGGAACAATGAGCAGTTCTTC
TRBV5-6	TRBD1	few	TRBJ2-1	CASRGQGQARNEQFF	TGTGCCAGCCGAGGTCAGGGACAGGCTCGGAATGAGCAGTTCTTC
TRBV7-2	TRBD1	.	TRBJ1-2	CASSSRDSYGYTF	TGTGCCAGCAGCAGCCGGGACAGCTATGGCTACACCTTC
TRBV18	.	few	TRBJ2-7	CASSPSGAYEQYF	TGTGCCAGCTCACCTTCCGGGGCCTACGAGCAGTACTTC
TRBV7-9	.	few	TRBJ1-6	CASSLAHGGRAYNSPLHF	TGTGCCAGCAGCTTAGCGCATGGGGGAAGGGCCTATAATTCACCCCTCCACTTT
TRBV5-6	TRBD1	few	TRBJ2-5	CASSRDREQETQYF	TGTGCCAGCAGCCGGGACAGGGAGCAAGAGACCCAGTACTTC
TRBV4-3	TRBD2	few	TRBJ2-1	CASSQAGLAGISYNEQFF	TGCGCCAGCAGCCAAGCAGGACTAGCGGGGATCTCCTACAATGAGCAGTTCTTC
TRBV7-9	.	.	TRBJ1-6	CASSLRESPLHF	TGTGCCAGCAGCTTAAGGGAGTCACCCCTCCACTTT
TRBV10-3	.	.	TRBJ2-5	CAISEEGGYTSGTQYF	TGTGCCATCAGTGAGGAGGGGGGCTATACGTCGGGGACCCAGTACTTC
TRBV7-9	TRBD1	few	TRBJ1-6	CASSLGTGPPLHF	TGTGCCAGCAGCTTAGGGACAGGGCCACCCCTCCACTTT
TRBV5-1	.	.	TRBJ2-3	CASSFQHTPYGADTQYF	TGCGCCAGCAGCTTCCAGCACACACCCTATGGGGCAGATACGCAGTATTTT
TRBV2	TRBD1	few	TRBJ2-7	CASSVQGEGEQYF	TGTGCCAGCAGTGTCCAGGGGGAAGGCGAGCAGTACTTC
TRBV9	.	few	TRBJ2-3	CASSVAPQGISDTQYF	TGTGCCAGCAGCGTAGCCCCCCAGGGTATATCAGATACGCAGTATTTT
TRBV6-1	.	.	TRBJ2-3	CAIARGLSTDTQYF	TGTGCCATTGCGCGGGGTCTTAGCACAGATACGCAGTATTTT
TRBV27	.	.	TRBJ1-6	CASSLVQADNSPLHF	TGTGCCAGCAGTTTGGTACAGGCTGATAATTCACCCCTCCACTTT
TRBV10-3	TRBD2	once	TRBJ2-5	CAIRPGGTAGQETQYF	TGTGCCATCCGACCCGGGGGGACGGCAGGGCAAGAGACCCAGTACTTC
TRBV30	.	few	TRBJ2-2	CAWSVRDTGELFF	TGTGCCTGGAGTGTAAGGGACACCGGGGAGCTGTTTTTT
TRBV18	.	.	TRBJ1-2	CASSPPLGGNYGYTF	TGTGCCAGCTCACCCCCCTTGGGAGGTAACTATGGCTACACCTTC
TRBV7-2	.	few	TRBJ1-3	CASRGPAQLNTIYF	TGTGCCAGCAGGGGACCGGCCCAATTAAACACCATATATTTT
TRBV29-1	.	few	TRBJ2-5	CSVLTTGGRGETQYF	TGCAGCGTCCTCACGACCGGGGGGCGAGGAGAGACCCAGTACTTC
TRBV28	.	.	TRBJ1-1	CASSLLTGPTEAFF	TGTGCCAGCAGTCTCCTCACAGGGCCCACTGAAGCTTTCTTT
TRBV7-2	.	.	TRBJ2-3	CASSLVAGDTQYF	TGTGCCAGCAGCTTAGTGGCCGGAGATACGCAGTATTTT
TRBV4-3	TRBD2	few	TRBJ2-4	CASSQEIRRLAWIQYF	TGCGCCAGCAGCCAAGAAATACGGCGACTAGCGTGGATTCAGTACTTC
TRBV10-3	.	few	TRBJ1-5	CAISDSRRDSNQPQHF	TGTGCCATCAGTGACAGTAGGAGGGATAGCAATCAGCCCCAGCATTTT
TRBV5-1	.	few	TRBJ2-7	CASSLRTRSYEQYF	TGCGCCAGCAGCCTGAGGACACGTTCCTACGAGCAGTACTTC
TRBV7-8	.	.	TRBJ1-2	CASSEGHSGRFYGYTF	TGTGCCAGCAGCGAGGGACATTCAGGGCGTTTCTATGGCTACACCTTC
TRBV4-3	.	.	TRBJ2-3	CASSQARRGSDTDTQYF	TGCGCCAGCAGCCAAGCAAGACGGGGGAGCGACACAGATACGCAGTATTTT
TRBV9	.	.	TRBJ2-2	CASSASLNTGELFF	TGTGCCAGCAGCGCCAGCCTTAACACCGGGGAGCTGTTTTTT
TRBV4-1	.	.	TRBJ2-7	CASSQDQGSVFPYEQYF	TGCGCCAGCAGCCAAGATCAGGGCAGCGTCTTCCCCTACGAGCAGTACTTC
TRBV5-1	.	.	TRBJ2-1	CASSADWKTNNEQFF	TGCGCCAGCAGCGCGGACTGGAAAACGAACAATGAGCAGTTCTTC
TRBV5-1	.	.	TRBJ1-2	CASSLDAALNYGYTF	TGCGCCAGCAGCTTGGATGCCGCCTTAAACTATGGCTACACCTTC
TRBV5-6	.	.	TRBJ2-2	CASSRGRVGELFF	TGTGCCAGCAGCCGGGGGCGGGTCGGGGAGCTGTTTTTT
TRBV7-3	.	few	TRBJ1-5	CASSLSGGSNQPQHF	TGTGCCAGCAGCTTATCTGGGGGAAGCAATCAGCCCCAGCATTTT
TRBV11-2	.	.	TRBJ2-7	CASSSGTSYEQYF	TGTGCCAGCAGCTCCGGGACATCCTACGAGCAGTACTTC